These T cell receptor beta chains were read from a single sample in a study of blood T cell repertoires in COVID-19. Profiled with immunoSEQ multiplex PCR; TCRdb holds only in-frame clones, not every one. The sample records hundreds of thousands of clones, around 91% being singletons. The sequenced sample was PBMCs or T cells enriched from blood (not recorded which). These receptors were obtained from a young woman who had recovered from COVID-19. CDR3s include the opening cysteine and the closing phenylalanine or tryptophan. The order of the fields is D gene, clone size, J gene, V gene, CDR3 protein, CDR3 DNA. The D gene is left open where the match is weak. Expanded clones are given a class, and other clones once, few, many or no size at all.

NA NA TRBJ2-4 TRBV3-1/TRBV3-2 CASSQGPREQESLAKNIQYF TGTGCCAGCAGCCAAGGTCCCAGGGAACAGGAAAGCCTAGCCAAAAACATTCAGTACTTC
NA NA TRBJ2-2 TRBV27 CASSLPGAGELFF TGTGCCAGCAGTTTACCGGGAGCCGGGGAGCTGTTTTTT
NA NA TRBJ1-1 TRBV10-2 CASRDRVNTEAFF TGCGCCAGCAGGGACAGAGTCAACACTGAAGCTTTCTTT
NA few TRBJ1-5 TRBV4-1 CASSQVDMGFIGNQPQHF TGCGCCAGCAGCCAAGTGGACATGGGATTCATAGGCAATCAGCCCCAGCATTTT
TRBD1 NA TRBJ1-2 TRBV12-3/TRBV12-4 CASHGTDYGYTF TGTGCCAGCCATGGGACAGACTATGGCTACACCTTC
TRBD1 NA TRBJ2-3 TRBV9 CASSVGATGGVAQYF TGTGCCAGCAGCGTAGGGGCGACAGGGGGTGTAGCGCAGTATTTT
TRBD2 NA TRBJ2-2 TRBV18 CASSPGLAGFGGELFF TGTGCCAGCTCACCTGGACTAGCGGGTTTCGGCGGGGAGCTGTTTTTT
NA NA TRBJ1-2 TRBV29-1 CSGGPGDYGYTF TGCAGCGGGGGCCCGGGGGACTATGGCTACACCTTC
NA medium-sized TRBJ2-6 TRBV2 CASSFVADSNVLTF TGTGCCAGCAGTTTTGTAGCCGACAGCAACGTCCTGACTTTC
NA once TRBJ1-5 TRBV11-2 CASSLLEGGINQPQHF TGTGCCAGCAGCTTATTGGAGGGGGGGATAAATCAGCCCCAGCATTTT
TRBD1 once TRBJ2-5 TRBV11-2 CASSQLTGTEWSETQYF TGTGCCAGCAGCCAACTGACAGGGACGGAATGGTCAGAGACCCAGTACTTC
NA once TRBJ1-2 TRBV19 CASSALLEGPRYGYTF TGTGCCAGTAGTGCTTTATTGGAGGGACCCCGCTATGGCTACACCTTC
TRBD2 few TRBJ2-1 TRBV5-5 CASSLYLAGNNEQFF TGTGCCAGCAGCTTGTACCTAGCGGGGAACAATGAGCAGTTCTTC
NA NA TRBJ1-2 TRBV28 CASTEGRANYGYTF TGTGCCAGCACAGAAGGGAGGGCTAACTATGGCTACACCTTC
TRBD1 NA TRBJ2-7 TRBV5-1 CASSSMDRGSEQYF TGCGCCAGCAGCTCTATGGACAGGGGGAGTGAGCAGTACTTC
TRBD2 NA TRBJ2-5 TRBV7-2 CASSYSGTKETQYF TGTGCCAGCAGCTATTCCGGGACTAAAGAGACCCAGTACTTC
TRBD1 NA TRBJ2-1 TRBV24-1 CATSDPTGTGDEQFF TGTGCCACCAGTGACCCGACTGGGACAGGAGATGAGCAGTTCTTC
NA NA TRBJ1-1 TRBV5-4 CASSLSGLGTEAFF TGTGCCAGCAGCTTGTCGGGGTTGGGCACTGAAGCTTTCTTT
TRBD1 NA TRBJ1-2 TRBV6-5 CASTRQGTDGYTF TGTGCCAGCACTAGACAGGGTACTGATGGCTACACCTTC
NA NA TRBJ2-7 TRBV6-5 CASKEAVEQYF TGTGCCAGCAAAGAGGCGGTCGAGCAGTACTTC
NA NA TRBJ1-2 TRBV12-3/TRBV12-4 CASSTSGYTF TGTGCCAGCAGTACAAGTGGCTACACCTTC
TRBD2 NA TRBJ2-2 TRBV11-2 CASSPRTSANTGELFF TGTGCCAGCAGCCCTAGGACTAGCGCGAACACCGGGGAGCTGTTTTTT